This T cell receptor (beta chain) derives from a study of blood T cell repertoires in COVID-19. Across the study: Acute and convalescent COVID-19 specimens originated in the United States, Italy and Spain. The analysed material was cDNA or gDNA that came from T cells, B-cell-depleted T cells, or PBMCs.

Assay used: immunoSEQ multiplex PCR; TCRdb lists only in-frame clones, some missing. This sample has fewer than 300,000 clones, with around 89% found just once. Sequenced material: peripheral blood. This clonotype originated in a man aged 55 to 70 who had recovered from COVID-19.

CDR3 nucleotide sequence: TGTGCCAGCAGCCCCGACCCCTCTACAGTTCCTGGGGCCAACGTCCTGACTTTC. Encoded protein: CASSPDPSTVPGANVLTF. The chain uses TRBV7-2 and TRBJ2-6; D gene uncertain. Germline CDR1 and CDR2: SGHTA and FQGNSA. The ends were cut back, 5 bases at V and 2 bases at J, with 19 bases in the middle. The CDR3 is 18 amino acids.